The clone carrying this T cell receptor beta chain was seen repeatedly, ten times or more. Trimming took off 1 base at V and 1 base at J, with 8 bases between the two ends. The germline V gene encodes CDR1 SGHDN and CDR2 FVKESK. The CDR3 covers 15 residues. The sample originates from a study of spatial heterogeneity in lung cancer. Study-level information: More than eight raw reads, on average, carried each unique TCR and UMI combination.

In TCRdb, the 5' RACE reads were re-called with MiXCR into one record per CDR3 protein. The top ten clones hold approximately 35% of a sample with over 14,000 distinct CDR3 sequences, approximately 11% of them seen once. Time point in this sample: sample taken at primary tumor resection. Unsorted whole RNA of tumor, nontumor lung or frozen PBMC was sequenced. This TCR derives from a female donor with early-stage non-small cell lung cancer. This sequence joins TRBV14 and TRBJ1-5; D is unclear. The source material was PBMCs, sampled at surgery. The CDR3 loop is CASSQGTGSNQPQHF. CDR3 sequence (DNA): TGTGCCAGCAGCCAAGGGACGGGGAGCAATCAGCCCCAGCATTTT.